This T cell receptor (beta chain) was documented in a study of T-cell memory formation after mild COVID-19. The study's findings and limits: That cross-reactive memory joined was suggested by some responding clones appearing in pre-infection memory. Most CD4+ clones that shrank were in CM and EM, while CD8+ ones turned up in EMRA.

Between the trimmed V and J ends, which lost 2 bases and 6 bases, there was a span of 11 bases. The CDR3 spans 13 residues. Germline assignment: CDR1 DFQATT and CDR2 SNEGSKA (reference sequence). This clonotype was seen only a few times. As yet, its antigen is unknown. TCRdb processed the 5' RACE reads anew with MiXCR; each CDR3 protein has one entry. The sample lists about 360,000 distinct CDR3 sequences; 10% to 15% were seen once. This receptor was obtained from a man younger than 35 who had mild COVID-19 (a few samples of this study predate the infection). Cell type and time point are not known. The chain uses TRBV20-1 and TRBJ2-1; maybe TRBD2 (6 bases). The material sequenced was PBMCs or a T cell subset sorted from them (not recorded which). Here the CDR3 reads CSARRREANEQFF. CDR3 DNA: TGCAGTGCTAGAAGGCGGGAAGCCAATGAGCAGTTCTTC.